This T cell receptor (beta chain) was recovered during a study of graft-versus-host responses after intestinal transplantation. Turning to the study itself: Following induction with anti-thymocyte globulin, all recipients were given tacrolimus and steroids for about three years. Findings of the study overall: Peak circulating GvH clone levels tracked with early post-transplant HvG declines.

Clones were read by immunoSEQ multiplex PCR, and TCRdb kept only the in-frame ones, dropping some. The repertoire has more than 100,000 clones, approximately 93% of them found once; the top ten carry 1.2%. Comments on this clone: What it recognizes is unknown.

The V end lost 1 base, the J end lost 1 base, and 16 bases lay between the germline ends. Germline CDR1 reads SGHVS; CDR2 reads FQNEAQ. The CDR3 is 17 amino acids. This clonotype was sampled from a human donor who received an intestinal transplant. Sequenced here: unstimulated CD8+ T cells sorted from spleen or lymph node cells, sampled before intestinal transplant. The genes are TRBV7-8 and TRBJ2-5; D tentatively reads TRBD1 or TRBD2 (6 bases each). CDR3 in amino acids: CASSLDWGAGFQETQYF. CDR3 DNA sequence: TGTGCCAGCAGCTTAGATTGGGGGGCGGGGTTCCAAGAGACCCAGTACTTC.